The subject of this entry is one T cell receptor (beta chain). How the authors handled the data: Nucleated cell counts were estimated from reference gene primer amplification. Measured with immunoSEQ multiplex PCR; TCRdb has only the in-frame clones, and not every one. That table furnishes V, J and clone size, whereas the DNA furnished D and trimming. The sample lists roughly 280,000 clones, 70% to 90% occurring once. From germline, CDR1 is MNHEY and CDR2 SVGAGI. The CDR3 is 13 residues long. Deletions cut 4 bases from V and 8 bases from J, with 14 bases between. This sample is drawn from a study of blood T cell repertoires in COVID-19. Study as a whole: Researchers got acute and convalescent COVID-19 samples from the United States, Italy and Spain. The analysed material was cDNA or gDNA that came from T cells, B-cell-depleted T cells, or PBMCs.

Sequencing input: peripheral blood. This chain uses TRBV6-5 with TRBJ1-2; the D is unclear. The TCR comes from a woman aged 60 to 75 with COVID-19, enrolled during active disease. CDR3 nucleotides: TGTGCCAGCAGTTTTCCCGGCACGGGAGGCTACACCTTC. This codes for CASSFPGTGGYTF.